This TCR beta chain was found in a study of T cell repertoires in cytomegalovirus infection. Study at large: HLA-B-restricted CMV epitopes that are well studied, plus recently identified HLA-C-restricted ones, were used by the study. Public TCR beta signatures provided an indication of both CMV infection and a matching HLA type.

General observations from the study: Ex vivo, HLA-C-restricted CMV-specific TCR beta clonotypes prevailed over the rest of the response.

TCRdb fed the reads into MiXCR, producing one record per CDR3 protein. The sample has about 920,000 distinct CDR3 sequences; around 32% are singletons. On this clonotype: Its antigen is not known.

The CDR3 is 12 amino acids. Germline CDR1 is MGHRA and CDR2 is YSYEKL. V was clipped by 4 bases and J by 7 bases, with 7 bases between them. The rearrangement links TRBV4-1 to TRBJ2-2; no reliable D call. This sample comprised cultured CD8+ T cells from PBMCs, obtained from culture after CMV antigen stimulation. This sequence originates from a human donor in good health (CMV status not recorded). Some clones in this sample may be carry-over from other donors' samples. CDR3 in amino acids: CASSRADGELFF. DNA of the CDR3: TGCGCCAGCAGCCGAGCCGACGGGGAGCTGTTTTTT.